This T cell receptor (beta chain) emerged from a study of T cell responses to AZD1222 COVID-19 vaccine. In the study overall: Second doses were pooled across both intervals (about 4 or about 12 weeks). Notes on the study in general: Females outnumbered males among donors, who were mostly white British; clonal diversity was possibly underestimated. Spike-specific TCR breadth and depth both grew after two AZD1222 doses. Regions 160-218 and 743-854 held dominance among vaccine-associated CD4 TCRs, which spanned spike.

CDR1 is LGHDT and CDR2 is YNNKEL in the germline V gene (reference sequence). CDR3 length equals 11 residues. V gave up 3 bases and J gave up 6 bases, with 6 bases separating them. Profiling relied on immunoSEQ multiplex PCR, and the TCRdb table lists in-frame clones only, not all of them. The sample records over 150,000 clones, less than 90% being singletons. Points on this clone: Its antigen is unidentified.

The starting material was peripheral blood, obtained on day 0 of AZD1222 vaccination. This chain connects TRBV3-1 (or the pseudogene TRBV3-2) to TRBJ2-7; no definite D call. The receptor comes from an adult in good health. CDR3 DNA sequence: TGTGCCAGCAGCCACACTACCGAGCAGTACTTC. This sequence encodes CASSHTTEQYF.